The 17 T cell receptor beta chains in this list originate from one sample, sequenced in a study of CD8+CD57+ T cells in acquired aplastic anemia. Genomic DNA constituted the template upon which TCR beta VDJ and CDR3 profiling was performed. MiXCR was run by TCRdb on the reads, yielding one entry per CDR3 protein. The sample lists a few hundred thousand distinct CDR3 sequences; about a third were seen once. Previously, flow cytometry had revealed CD8+CD57+ cell expansion in the patients chosen for sequencing. The specimen was sorted CD4+, CD8+, or CD8+CD57+ T cells (not recorded which) from PBMCs. The source is a human donor with aplastic anemia.

This clonotype has ten or more counts. The chain combines TRBV19 with TRBJ1-3; no reliable D call. The germline V and J ends were trimmed by 3 bases and 3 bases, with 9 bases remaining between them. The CDR3 consists of 14 residues. Per the germline V gene, CDR1 is LNHDA and CDR2 is SQIVND (reference sequence). The CDR3 reads CASSMGGVGNTIYF. The DNA for the CDR3 is TGTGCCAGTAGTATGGGCGGGGTTGGAAACACCATATATTTT.

The chain combines TRBV6-1 with TRBJ1-3, with 7 bases that match TRBD1. The V gene's germline CDR1 is MNHNS and CDR2 SASEGT. The CDR3 is made up of 18 amino acids. V shed 5 bases and J 1 base; nucleotides not matched to a gene: 14. Here the CDR3 reads CASSPNYGQVSSGNTIYF. The CDR3 region has the DNA TGTGCCAGCAGTCCCAACTATGGACAGGTTTCGTCTGGAAACACCATATATTTT.

In its sample, this clonotype was seen a few times. V is TRBV7-8 and J is TRBJ2-7, with a weak D call TRBD1 (6 bases). Per the germline V gene, CDR1 is SGHVS and CDR2 is FQNEAQ. Trimming took 6 bases from V and 2 from J, leaving 23 bases between them. The CDR3 runs to 17 residues. CDR3 loop: CASSKMADRRFPYEQYF. CDR3 nucleotide sequence: TGTGCCAGCAGTAAGATGGCCGACAGGAGATTTCCCTACGAGCAGTACTTC.

Comments on this clonotype: Possible read error: a much larger clone is one base away. The chain is built from TRBV19 and TRBJ2-1; D gene unclear. Trimming cost V 3 bases and J 0 bases, with 3 bases left between them. The V gene's germline CDR1 is LNHDA and CDR2 SQIVND (reference sequence). The CDR3 consists of 13 residues. Here the CDR3 reads CASSMVSYNEQFF. CDR3 DNA: TGTGCCAGTAGTATGGTCTCCTACAATGAGCAGTTCTTC.

This clonotype was counted at least ten times. One end of the junction fails to match germline, which may point to a read error. The chain carries TRBV5-8 and TRBJ2-7; D remains unclear. The germline V gene encodes CDR1 SGHTS and CDR2 YDEGEE. This CDR3 region has 12 residues. The CDR3 loop is CASRLDSYEQYF. The CDR3 bases are TGTGCCAGCAGGTTGGACTCCTACGAGCAGTACTTC.

This clonotype was seen a handful of times. The CDR3 sequence is CASSPNRPGRPNSPLHF. The CDR3 region has the DNA TGTGCCAGCAGTCCAAATCGACCGGGACGTCCAAATTCACCCCTCCACTTT. The rearrangement links TRBV2 to TRBJ1-6, with a possible D match to TRBD1 (5 bases). CDR1 SNHLY and CDR2 FYNNEI come from the germline V gene. The CDR3 extends over 17 amino acids. V was pared by 5 bases and J by 7 bases, with 21 bases between. Looking up the rest from reference TRBV2 and TRBJ1-6 gives the full variable domain: EPEVTQTPSHQVTQMGQEVILRCVPISNHLYFYWYRQILGQKVEFLVSFYNNEISEKSEIFDDQFSVERPDGSNFTLKIRSTKLEDSAMYFCASSPNRPGRPNSPLHFGNGTRLTVT.

The V gene is TRBV27, the J gene TRBJ2-2; perhaps TRBD1 as D (6 bases). The germline V gene has CDR1 MNHEY and CDR2 SMNVEV (reference sequence). The CDR3 runs to 15 residues. The V end lost 2 bases, the J end lost 3 bases, and 10 bases lay between the germline ends. CDR3 sequence (DNA): TGTGCCAGCAGTTTACAGGGACAAGACACCGGGGAGCTGTTTTTT. It specifies CASSLQGQDTGELFF.

The chain is built from TRBV30 and TRBJ2-6, with a possible D match to TRBD1 (5 bases). The germline V gene encodes CDR1 GTSNPN and CDR2 SVGIG (reference sequence). The CDR3 spans 15 residues. The ends were cut back, 0 bases at V and 2 bases at J, with 8 bases in the middle. The CDR3 is CAWSVGVAGANVLTF. Here the CDR3 DNA reads TGTGCCTGGAGTGTAGGGGTCGCTGGGGCCAACGTCCTGACTTTC.

The chain's CDR3 is CATSAWSVSTDTQYF. The CDR3 DNA reads as TGTGCCACCAGTGCCTGGTCGGTTAGTACAGATACGCAGTATTTT. The chain couples TRBV24-1 to TRBJ2-3; the D is unclear. There are 15 residues in the CDR3. Germline V gene sequence: CDR1 KGHDR, CDR2 SFDVKD. Trimming shortened V by 5 bases and J by 3 bases, and 14 bases separated the two germline ends.

This clonotype was recorded only once. The junction departs from the called germline gene at one end, perhaps through a read error. The J gene is TRBJ1-5, the V gene TRBV5-5; TRBD1 is a possible D gene (5 bases). This CDR3 has 13 amino acids. CDR1 is SGHKS and CDR2 is YYEKEE in the germline V gene (reference sequence). The CDR3 spells CASGPWGNRPQHF. The CDR3 nucleotides read TGTGCCAGCGGGCCGTGGGGCAATCGGCCCCAGCATTTT.

This clonotype has ten or more counts. The chain joins TRBV6-1 to TRBJ1-2; 11 nucleotides agree with TRBD1. Trimming took 5 bases from V and 3 from J; bases not matched to a gene: 2. The CDR3 length is 14 residues. Germline-derived CDR1 and CDR2 are MNHNS and SASEGT. The CDR3 loop reads CASSRTGGDYGYTF. CDR3 nucleotides: TGTGCCAGCAGTCGGACAGGGGGCGACTATGGCTACACCTTC.

In its sample, this clonotype was seen many times. The CDR3, as DNA: TGTGCCAGCAGTCTAAACAGGGGTTTCGACTATGGCTACACCTTC. Translation: CASSLNRGFDYGYTF. The chain couples TRBV6-1 to TRBJ1-2, with 7 nucleotides matching TRBD1. With 5 bases clipped from V and 3 bases from J, the junction kept 9 bases outside the gene matches. Germline loops: CDR1 MNHNS, CDR2 SASEGT. The CDR3 contains 15 residues.

The chain employs TRBV7-3 and TRBJ2-5, with 9 bases aligning to TRBD2. V shed 3 bases, J shed 3 bases, and the junction held 2 bases outside the gene matches. CDR1 and CDR2 from the germline V gene are SGHTA and FQGTGA. The CDR3 is 14 amino acids. The CDR3 reads CASSFRGGEETQYF. The CDR3 DNA reads as TGTGCCAGCAGCTTCCGCGGGGGGGAAGAGACCCAGTACTTC.

V gene TRBV19 combines with J gene TRBJ2-6, with a tentative D call TRBD1 (6 bases). CDR1 LNHDA and CDR2 SQIVND come from the germline V gene (reference sequence). The CDR3 runs to 16 residues. Trimming shortened V by 5 bases and J by 2 bases, and 13 bases separated the two germline ends. The CDR3 DNA follows: TGTGCCAGTAGTCACAGGGCCAGGGCTGGGGCCAACGTCCTGACTTTC. Amino acid sequence: CASSHRARAGANVLTF.

A few counts support this clonotype. The rearrangement uses TRBV11-1 and TRBJ2-3; 9 bases fit TRBD1. The CDR3 covers 15 residues. The V gene end was trimmed by 3 bases and the J gene end by 5 bases; junction bases not matched to a gene: 6. Germline V lookup: CDR1 SGHAT, CDR2 FQDESV (reference sequence). The CDR3 nucleotides read TGTGCCAGCAGCTTTCAACAGGGGGCGGAAGATACGCAGTATTTT. This gives the protein CASSFQQGAEDTQYF.

In this sample, this clonotype turned up many times. The chain uses TRBV20-1 and TRBJ2-7; 9 nucleotides agree with TRBD2. This CDR3 spans 15 amino acids. Germline lookup yields CDR1 DFQATT and CDR2 SNEGSKA (reference sequence). V shed 6 bases, J shed 3 bases, and the junction held 12 bases outside the gene matches. The CDR3 spells CSALREGAADYEQYF. As DNA, the CDR3 is TGCAGTGCCCTGCGGGAGGGGGCAGCTGACTACGAGCAGTACTTC.

This clonotype was seen a handful of times. This rearrangement joins TRBV30 to TRBJ1-2; a weak D match, TRBD1 (6 bases). This CDR3 spans 13 amino acids. The germline CDR1 and CDR2 sequences are GTSNPN and SVGIG (reference sequence). Trimming removed 3 bases from V and 7 bases from J, with 15 bases in between. CDR3 coding DNA: TGTGCCTGGAGAGGGAGGGGGGAGCGTGGCTACACCTTC. The encoded protein is CAWRGRGERGYTF.